This entry is about one T cell receptor beta chain. This entry is derived from a study of STAT5B mutations in CD4+ large granular lymphocyte leukemia. TCRdb's table, derived via immunoSEQ multiplex PCR, lists solely in-frame clones and lacks some. The sample records 25,000 to 40,000 clones, approximately 74% being singletons. Germline CDR1 and CDR2: SGDLS and YYNGEE. The CDR3 is 13 amino acids. Trimming left V 0 bases short and J 8 bases short, with 10 bases between. The chain joins TRBV9 to TRBJ2-3; TRBD2 might be the D (6 bases). Sequencing input: CD4+ T cells from blood buffy coats. This clonotype originated in a human donor in good health. The CDR3 DNA reads as TGTGCCAGCAGCGTAGAAGGGCGGGGTACGCAGTATTTT. As protein: CASSVEGRGTQYF.